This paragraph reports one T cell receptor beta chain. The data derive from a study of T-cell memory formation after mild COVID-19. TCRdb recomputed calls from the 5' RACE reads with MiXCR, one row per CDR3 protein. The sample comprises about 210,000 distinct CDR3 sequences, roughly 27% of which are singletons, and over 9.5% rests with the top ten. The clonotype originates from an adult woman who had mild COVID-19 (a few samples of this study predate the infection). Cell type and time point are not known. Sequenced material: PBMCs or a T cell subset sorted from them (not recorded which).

The DNA for the CDR3 is TGTGCCAGCAGTTACGGTCAGAACTATGGCTACACCTTC. Protein sequence: CASSYGQNYGYTF. The chain carries TRBV6-5 and TRBJ1-2; D not certain. V gave up 2 bases and J gave up 2 bases, with 6 bases separating them. CDR3 length: 13 amino acids. In germline, CDR1 is MNHEY, CDR2 SVGAGI.